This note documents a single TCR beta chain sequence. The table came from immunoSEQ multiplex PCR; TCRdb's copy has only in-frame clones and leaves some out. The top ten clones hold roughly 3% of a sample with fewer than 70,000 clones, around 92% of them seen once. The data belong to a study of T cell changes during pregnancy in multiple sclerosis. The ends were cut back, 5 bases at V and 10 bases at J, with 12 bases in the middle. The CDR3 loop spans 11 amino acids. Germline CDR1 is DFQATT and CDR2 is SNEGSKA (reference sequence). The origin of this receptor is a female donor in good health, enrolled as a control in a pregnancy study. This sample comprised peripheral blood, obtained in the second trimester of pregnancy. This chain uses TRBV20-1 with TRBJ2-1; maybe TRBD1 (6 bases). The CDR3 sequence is CSACPGDEQFF. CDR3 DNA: TGCAGTGCTTGCCCAGGGGACGAGCAGTTCTTC.